This T cell receptor (beta chain) stems from a study of Graves' ophthalmopathy and Graves' hyperthyroidism (dated 2018 in TCRdb). General notes on the study: Peripheral blood was collected before any treatment was given, at the time of initial diagnosis. TCR beta repertoire signatures were used to distinguish Graves' ophthalmopathy from Graves' hyperthyroidism and to predict progression to ophthalmopathy. In total, 135 blood samples were TCR-sequenced: fewer than 50 ophthalmopathy, 75 hyperthyroidism and roughly 17 hyperthyroidism-to-ophthalmopathy patients. To explore V-J signatures distinguishing ophthalmopathy from hyperthyroidism, a discovery set of about a hundred patients (about 43 ophthalmopathy, 55 to 60 stable hyperthyroidism) was enrolled. An independent validation cohort comprised some 18 hyperthyroidism patients and 15 to 17 patients who later progressed from hyperthyroidism to ophthalmopathy. In more than five hyperthyroidism patients, the T-cell repertoires found in thyroid tissue were compared with those found in blood. Following sampling, methimazole starting at 30 mg daily was administered to hyperthyroidism patients, and high-dose intravenous methylprednisolone was administered to ophthalmopathy patients. The approximately 100 discovery patients were randomly split 7:3 into training and test sets.

The full study reports these points: No statistical method was used to set the sample size in advance, and the investigators knew which group each participant was assigned to. In validation, the model predicted ophthalmopathy progression with nearly 71% sensitivity and approximately 78% specificity; 12 predicted patients were CT-confirmed with GO in a median of approximately six months. Most of the expanded thyroid clonotypes with a frequency above 0.001 were also detected in blood, and it was suggested that the thyroid immune response may be reflected by blood repertoires. The 13-signature model separated ophthalmopathy from stable hyperthyroidism with about 86% sensitivity and 81.08% specificity in cross-validation, and 80%/75% in the test set.

The germline V gene yields SGHRS for CDR1 and YFSETQ for CDR2. From cysteine to phenylalanine, the CDR3 is 16 amino acids long. Just CDR3 DNA is preserved here, 48 bases in frame from base 1. Trimming takes 4 bases off V and 2 bases off J; junction bases not matched to a gene: 11. For repertoire sequencing, the TCR beta CDR3 regions were amplified from RNA transcripts. A first-round RT-PCR used HTBI primers with the Qiagen OneStep RT-PCR kit, followed by a second-round multiplex PCR, size selection and purification. Sequencing of the libraries was carried out on an Illumina HiSeq2000 in paired-end mode with 100 bp reads. The study's processing was this. Reads were processed with SOAPnuke, discarding reads with adapters, uncalled bases, mean Phred below 15, or no exact constant-primer or identifier match. COPE v1.2.5 was used to merge high-quality paired reads. Each unique nucleotide sequence was treated as a clonotype, and MiTCR v1.1 was used to align the clonotypes to the IMGT TRB V, D and J references. Analysis was restricted to V-J combinations with a frequency above 0.0001, which covered about 99% of repertoires. For each V-J combination, a TCR clonal expansion and chaos score was defined as the ratio of F50 clonal expansion to chaos observed in the TCRdist matrix. Welch's t-statistics and random forest were used to reduce the features to about 12 V-J combinations, which were then used as input to a naive Bayes classifier. The Morisita-Horn index was used to measure how similar the thyroid and blood repertoires were. TCRdb trimmed public reads at Q25 via fastp, called clones via MiXCR and kept in-frame beta chains. Every entry covers one CDR3 protein and lists the most common genes and DNA from its rows. The V and J calls shown here were made by TCRdb, not taken from the authors' results. The sample table lists 150,000 to 200,000 distinct CDR3 sequences, 30% to 45% of them with a count of one. The ten largest make up nearly 9% of the sample.

Patients with ophthalmopathy had moderately to severely active disease, with a Clinical Activity Score of 3 or more, a NOSPECS grade of 4 or more, and a disease duration of less than 3 months. Anyone with other autoimmune diseases, uncontrolled infections, pregnancy or lactation was excluded from the study. Diagnosis relied on clinical symptoms, serum thyroxine, TRAb, thyroid ultrasound and orbital computed tomography. Using Ficoll-Paque density gradient centrifugation, PBMCs were isolated from 10 ml of fresh peripheral blood. Total RNA was extracted using Trizol reagent, and RNA quality was checked on an Agilent 2100 Bioanalyzer. Many counts were recorded for this clonotype. Its antigen target is currently unknown. No base quality values were provided; no much bigger clone lies one nucleotide off.

Sample: peripheral blood. The chain is made from TRBV5-1 and TRBJ2-7, and 8 junctional nucleotides match TRBD2. This receptor was taken from a man aged 25 to 40 with Graves' ophthalmopathy. Donor details come from another sample of the same person, matched by shared clones. Read as DNA, the sequence is TGCGCCAGCAGCACAACCGGTCTAGCGGGCGCCTACGAGCAGTACTTC. Its translation is CASSTTGLAGAYEQYF. The variable domain in full, with residues beyond the CDR3 obtained from the reference TRBV5-1 and TRBJ2-7 genes, is KAGVTQTPRYLIKTRGQQVTLSCSPISGHRSVSWYQQTPGQGLQFLFEYFSETQRNKGNFPGRFSGRQFSNSRSEMNVSTLELGDSALYLCASSTTGLAGAYEQYFGPGTRLTVT.